Listed below are T cell receptor beta chains from one sample, sequenced in a study of blood T cell repertoires in COVID-19. Sequencing used immunoSEQ multiplex PCR; TCRdb keeps in-frame clones, though not all of them. The sample includes a few hundred thousand clones, 80% to 90% of them seen just once. The material sequenced was PBMCs or T cells enriched from blood (not recorded which). Receptors originate from a woman aged 40-49 years who had been exposed to COVID-19. CDR3s include the opening cysteine and the closing phenylalanine or tryptophan.

>TRBV27|TRBJ1-1
CASTFTSPLTGTEAFF
>TRBV21-1|TRBJ1-5
CASSKETGGNQPQHF
>TRBV9|TRBJ1-4
CASSLTGNTEKLFF
>TRBV5-5|TRBJ2-1
CASSVDSSSSYNEQFF
>TRBV18|TRBJ1-3
CASSPLPDSFSGNTIYF
>TRBV7-3|TRBJ1-1
CASSQGGNTEAFF
>TRBV18|TRBJ1-3
CASSPWTETSGNTIYF
>TRBV30|TRBJ1-1
CAWSVGGVNTEAFF
>TRBV5-1|TRBJ2-1
CASSLLVVAGATSNEQFF
>TRBV7-9|TRBJ1-5
CASSLSSSNQPQHF
>TRBV4-1|TRBJ2-1
CASSQKSREVEQFF
>TRBV7-9|TRBJ2-3
CASSSGLAGVTDTQYF
>TRBV28|TRBJ1-2
CASSSSYRGVRYGYTF
>TRBV15|TRBJ1-5
CATSRDVGQGGDNQPQHF
>TRBV18|TRBJ2-2
CASSPRTGGENTGELFF
>TRBV12-3/TRBV12-4|TRBJ2-1
CASSPRYEQFF
>TRBV29-1|TRBJ1-1
CSVVGPMNTEAFF
>TRBV11-3|TRBJ1-1
CASSLQGGDTEAFF
>TRBV6-2/TRBV6-3|TRBJ1-6
CASSSSGGDSYNSPLHF
>TRBV30|TRBJ2-5
CAGTRGRGETQYF
>TRBV4-2|TRBJ2-5
CASSQTTSGTETQYF
>TRBV13|TRBJ1-2
CASSLVGLTTLTSSGYTF
>TRBV4-2|TRBJ1-5
CASSQDPPGARSNQPQHF
>TRBV4-2|TRBJ2-2
CASSPQGRLNTGELFF
>TRBV6-5|TRBJ1-3
CATGSPISGNTIYF
>TRBV9|TRBJ1-2
CASSHSGGRGPRYGYTF
>TRBV3-1/TRBV3-2|TRBJ2-3
CASSTVTCPRGTQYF
>TRBV9|TRBJ2-1
CASSLPERGSSYNEQFF
>TRBV4-2|TRBJ2-5
CASSQPQGGGETQYF
>TRBV5-1|TRBJ2-2
CASSARQGNTGELFF
>TRBV29-1|TRBJ1-2
CSVERDRGFLSGGYTF
>TRBV7-2|TRBJ2-7
CASSPGTAPSEQYF
>TRBV19|TRBJ2-7
CASSIRGGYEQYF
>TRBV5-1|TRBJ1-4
CASREDGGEKLFF
>TRBV30|TRBJ1-2
CAWRSRGRFNYGYTF